Shown below are 29 T cell receptor beta chains from a single sample sequenced in a study of regulatory T cells in long-lasting Graves disease. The TCR beta library used iRepertoire HTBI primers with Arm-PCR amplification of CDR3. TCRdb passed the multiplex PCR reads through MiXCR, listing each CDR3 protein once. The table records around 500,000 distinct CDR3 sequences, around 21% of them present only once. Specified time point: persistent/refractory GD, antithyroid drugs over 5 years with positive TRAb. PBMC-extracted RNA yielded the TCR library. The sequences come from peripheral blood mononuclear cells (PBMCs), collected when the disease was refractory, from a patient treated with antithyroid drugs. These receptors were obtained from a female donor with Graves disease.

The sample holds many counts of this clonotype. The chain recombines TRBV29-1 with TRBJ2-2; 10 bases line up with TRBD1. The ends lost 7 bases at V and 4 bases at J; junction bases unmatched: 6. This CDR3 has 14 amino acids. Per germline, CDR1 SQVTM and CDR2 ANQGSEA. Here the CDR3 reads CSADRGLGTGELFF. The CDR3 nucleotides are TGCAGCGCTGACAGGGGGCTCGGCACCGGGGAGCTGTTTTTT.

This clonotype was seen more than once but under ten times. The conserved phenylalanine or tryptophan normally closing the CDR3 is absent here, so this likely arose from a read error. The chain links TRBV27 to TRBJ2-7, with 12 bases matching TRBD2. After removal of 4 bases from V and 3 bases from J, the junction contained 10 bases not matched to a gene. CDR1 is MNHEY, CDR2 SMNVEV, per germline (reference sequence). The CDR3 spans 17 residues. The CDR3 sequence: CASSYLGTSGPHYEQYL. CDR3 DNA: TGTGCCAGCAGTTACCTTGGGACTAGCGGGCCCCACTACGAGCAGTACCTC.

This chain uses TRBV6-1 with TRBJ2-7; 12 bases match TRBD2. Germline V gene lookup returns CDR1 MNHNS and CDR2 SASEGT. The trim removed 8 bases at V and 4 bases at J, leaving 9 bases unmatched. The CDR3 contains 15 residues. The CDR3 nucleotides read TGTGCCAGCCTAGCGGGAGGGGAAGGATCATACGAGCAGTACTTC. This sequence encodes CASLAGGEGSYEQYF.

The chain recombines TRBV2 with TRBJ2-7; maybe TRBD1 (6 bases). With 5 bases removed from V and 1 base from J, the gap between germline ends came to 12 bases. The CDR3 totals 14 residues. Germline-derived CDR1 and CDR2 are SNHLY and FYNNEI. CDR3 nucleotide sequence: TGTGCCAGCAGTTCTCTGGACAGTTCCTACGAGCAGTACTTC. The encoded protein is CASSSLDSSYEQYF.

The chain links TRBV7-9 to TRBJ1-1, with no clear D. The ends were cut back, 1 base at V and 11 bases at J, with 11 bases in the middle. The CDR3 contains 12 residues. In germline, CDR1 is SEHNR, CDR2 FQNEAQ (reference sequence). The CDR3 region is CASSLGEGWAFF. DNA of the CDR3: TGTGCCAGCAGCTTAGGTGAGGGTTGGGCTTTCTTT.

This clonotype turned up a few times. The chain couples TRBV6-1 to TRBJ1-2; 8 positions agree with TRBD1. CDR1 and CDR2 from the germline V gene are MNHNS and SASEGT. The ends lost 6 bases at V and 3 bases at J; junction bases unmatched: 6. The CDR3 is 14 amino acids. The CDR3 DNA reads TGTGCCAGCAGGGATCCAGGGGGCGACTATGGCTACACCTTC. As protein: CASRDPGGDYGYTF.

The table lists this clonotype with a few counts. V gene TRBV27 combines with J gene TRBJ1-2, with TRBD1 matching 9 bases. The CDR3 consists of 13 residues. Germline V gene data show CDR1 as MNHEY and CDR2 as SMNVEV (reference sequence). The J segment lost 8 bases and the V segment lost 5 bases, leaving 6 bases of the junction unmatched. CDR3 DNA sequence: TGTGCCAGCAGTGGAAACAGGGGGCAAGGCTACACCTTC. Its translation is CASSGNRGQGYTF.

This clonotype showed up many times. The chain links TRBV6-1 to TRBJ2-6; no definite D call. The CDR3 is 13 residues long. The ends were cut back, 10 bases at V and 1 base at J, with 8 bases in the middle. Germline V gives CDR1 MNHNS, CDR2 SASEGT. DNA of the CDR3: TGTGCCACCGCCATGTCTGGGGCCAACGTCCTGACTTTC. This encodes CATAMSGANVLTF.

Details on this clonotype: A read error may explain this, as a much larger clone is one base away. This sequence joins TRBV11-3 and TRBJ2-2; D may be TRBD2 (6 bases). CDR1 and CDR2 from the germline V gene are SGHNT and YENEEA. The CDR3 has 15 residues. The CDR3 sequence is CAGSAGRGKTGELFF. CDR3 sequence (DNA): TGTGCCGGCAGCGCGGGCCGGGGGAAGACCGGGGAGCTGTTTTTT.

The table lists this clonotype with many counts. The gene calls are TRBV5-1 and TRBJ1-2, with 10 bases matching TRBD1. This CDR3 has 13 residues. Germline CDR1 reads SGHRS; CDR2 reads YFSETQ. Losses at the gene ends were 4 bases for V and 7 bases for J; bases not matched to a gene: 4. Here the CDR3 reads CASSPGQGFGYTF. Here the CDR3 DNA reads TGCGCCAGCAGCCCGGGACAGGGGTTTGGCTACACCTTC.

This clonotype was seen only a few times. The V gene is TRBV11-2, the J gene TRBJ2-3; 13 bases fit TRBD2. Germline V gene data show CDR1 as SGHAT and CDR2 as FQNNGV. The CDR3 loop spans 17 amino acids. The J segment lost 6 bases and the V segment lost 3 bases, leaving 9 bases of the junction unmatched. The chain's CDR3 is CASSFLGTSGAWDTQYF. The CDR3 region has the DNA TGTGCCAGCAGCTTCCTCGGGACTAGCGGGGCGTGGGATACGCAGTATTTT.

The rearrangement uses TRBV13 and TRBJ2-5, with TRBD2 matching over 13 bases. The J call could be wrong; TRBJ2-7 is a better fit for the DNA end. The CDR3 spans 16 residues. From germline, CDR1 is PRHDT and CDR2 FYEKMQ (reference sequence). In nucleotides, the CDR3 is TGTGCCAGCAGCAATAGGACTAGCGGGAGTATCTACGAGCAGTACTTC. Translated, it gives CASSNRTSGSIYEQYF.

This clonotype was found many times. The CDR3 DNA is TGTGCCTGGAGCACAGGGGTTTATGGCTACACCTTC. Protein: CAWSTGVYGYTF. The J gene is TRBJ1-2, the V gene TRBV30; TRBD1 matches 7 bases. Germline V CDR1 and CDR2: GTSNPN, SVGIG (reference sequence). Germline trimming cut 3 bases from V and 5 bases from J; bases unmatched to any gene: 3. The CDR3 runs 12 residues.

This clonotype was detected ten times or more. The genes are TRBV6-2 or TRBV6-3 and TRBJ2-7; the D gene is possibly TRBD1 (5 bases). Trimming shortened V by 5 bases and J by 0 bases, and 14 bases separated the two germline ends. The CDR3 contains 15 residues. The germline CDR1 and CDR2 sequences are MNHEY and SVGEGT. In DNA form, the CDR3 reads TGTGCCAGCAGTGCGACAGTCAGTATCTCCTACGAGCAGTACTTC. It encodes CASSATVSISYEQYF.

Concerning this clonotype: This could be a read error, since a much larger clone is one nucleotide away. CDR3 nucleotides: TGTGCCAGCAGTTTCAGGGGTTCACCCCTCCACTTT. Protein product: CASSFRGSPLHF. The chain couples TRBV12-3 or TRBV12-4 to TRBJ1-6, with D perhaps TRBD1 (6 bases). This CDR3 comprises 12 residues. V lost 3 bases and J 9 bases, leaving 6 bases between the germline ends.

CDR3 nucleotide sequence: TGTGCCAGCAGTTTAATACAGACGAACACTGAAGCTTTCTTT. Translation: CASSLIQTNTEAFF. The chain recombines TRBV12-3 or TRBV12-4 with TRBJ1-1; no clear D gene. This CDR3 comprises 14 residues. Trimming stripped 2 bases from V and 1 base from J, with 8 bases between.

Turning to this clonotype: This clone may be a read error of a much larger clone one base away. The DNA for the CDR3 is TGTGCCAGCAGTGAAGTTACAGGGGGCCTTGAGTGGAGCAATCAGCCCCAGCATTTT. Translating it yields CASSEVTGGLEWSNQPQHF. The rearrangement uses TRBV12-3 or TRBV12-4 and TRBJ1-5, with 9 bases identical to TRBD1. Trimming took 5 bases from V and 1 from J; bases not matched to a gene: 15. The CDR3 is 19 residues long.

This clonotype was detected only a few times. CDR3 region: CASSFTAGPYNEQFF. CDR3 nucleotides: TGTGCCAGCAGCTTTACAGCGGGGCCCTACAATGAGCAGTTCTTC. This chain uses TRBV7-2 with TRBJ2-1; 7 bases fit TRBD2. This CDR3 is 15 amino acids long. The trim removed 3 bases at V and 2 bases at J, leaving 4 bases unmatched. Looked up from germline, CDR1 is SGHTA and CDR2 is FQGNSA.

This clonotype was found a few times. V usage is TRBV19 and J usage is TRBJ2-2; maybe TRBD2 (7 bases). V was shortened by 5 bases and J by 5 bases, with 21 bases between the two germline ends. The CDR3 covers 17 residues. Germline V gene data show CDR1 as LNHDA and CDR2 as SQIVND (reference sequence). CDR3 coding DNA: TGTGCCAGTAGTCTTCCTGTGGGGGGGCGAAGGACCGGGGAGCTGTTTTTT. This gives the protein CASSLPVGGRRTGELFF. The full variable domain, with the rest looked up from reference TRBV19 and TRBJ2-2, is DGGITQSPKYLFRKEGQNVTLSCEQNLNHDAMYWYRQDPGQGLRLIYYSQIVNDFQKGDIAEGYSVSREKKESFPLTVTSAQKNPTAFYLCASSLPVGGRRTGELFFGEGSRLTVL.

This clonotype came up many times. The V gene is TRBV5-5, the J gene TRBJ1-1; D gene unclear. This CDR3 comprises 16 residues. CDR1 is SGHKS and CDR2 is YYEKEE in the germline V gene (reference sequence). With 1 base removed from V and 0 bases from J, the gap between germline ends came to 13 bases. The chain's CDR3 is CASSLYSGGMNTEAFF. CDR3 coding DNA: TGTGCCAGCAGCTTGTATAGTGGAGGGATGAACACTGAAGCTTTCTTT. The entire variable domain, with the rest obtained from reference TRBV5-5 and TRBJ1-1, is as follows: DAGVTQSPTHLIKTRGQQVTLRCSPISGHKSVSWYQQVLGQGPQFIFQYYEKEERGRGNFPDRFSARQFPNYSSELNVNALLLGDSALYLCASSLYSGGMNTEAFFGQGTRLTVV.

This clonotype has at least ten counts. The chain employs TRBV2 and TRBJ1-5; no firm D call. Between the trimmed V and J ends, which lost 2 bases and 7 bases, there was a span of 15 bases. The CDR3 has 15 residues. Germline V gene data show CDR1 as SNHLY and CDR2 as FYNNEI. The CDR3 region is CASSERVWSGQPQHF. As DNA, the CDR3 is TGTGCCAGCAGTGAAAGGGTCTGGTCGGGCCAGCCCCAGCATTTT.

This clonotype was observed a handful of times. The CDR3 nucleotides are TGTGCCAGCAGCCGTGACATCCTGGCGGAAGCTTTCTTT. Encoded protein: CASSRDILAEAFF. The chain recombines TRBV9 with TRBJ1-1; D unclear. The CDR3 length is 13 residues. Germline CDR1 is SGDLS and CDR2 is YYNGEE. The V end lost 4 bases, the J end lost 8 bases, and 15 bases lay between the germline ends.

The genes are TRBV12-3 or TRBV12-4 and TRBJ1-2; D possibly corresponds to TRBD1 (5 bases). Trimming left V 5 bases short and J 7 bases short, with 17 bases between. The CDR3 totals 14 residues. DNA of the CDR3: TGTGCCAGCAGTGTCGGTGGGGGGTCGAGTGGCTACACCTTC. It is translated as CASSVGGGSSGYTF.

A word on this clonotype: This may be a read error: a much more frequent sequence differs by one nucleotide. The CDR3 ends on some other residue instead of the conserved phenylalanine or tryptophan, so this is likely a read error. V usage is TRBV3-1 and J usage is TRBJ2-5; 11 bases align to TRBD2. From germline, CDR1 is LGHDT and CDR2 YNNKEL (reference sequence). There are 15 residues in the CDR3. J was trimmed by 7 bases and V by 6 bases; bases with no gene match: 10. CDR3 nucleotide sequence: TGTGCCAGCAGTCCGACCGGGACTAGCGGAGGGACCCAGTACGTC. Residues: CASSPTGTSGGTQYV.

There are many counts of this clonotype. The rearrangement uses TRBV12-3 or TRBV12-4 and TRBJ1-2, with 8 bases matching TRBD1. The CDR3 extends over 15 amino acids. V lost 8 bases and J lost 3; bases outside the gene matches: 11. The CDR3 here is CASGPTGQGHYGYTF. The CDR3 region has the DNA TGTGCCAGCGGCCCCACCGGACAGGGCCACTATGGCTACACCTTC.

The J gene is TRBJ2-7, the V gene TRBV6-5, with D tentatively TRBD2 (6 bases). Germline CDR1 reads MNHEY; CDR2 reads SVGAGI. The CDR3 is 15 residues long. Trimming left V 1 base short and J 7 bases short, with 17 bases between. The CDR3 reads CASSYFGGMPVEQYF. In DNA, the CDR3 is TGTGCCAGCAGTTACTTTGGGGGGATGCCCGTGGAGCAGTACTTC.

This clonotype was recorded at least ten times. The rearrangement joins TRBV6-5 to TRBJ2-7; 9 positions agree with TRBD2. V gave up 0 bases and J gave up 2 bases; unmatched junction bases: 11. The CDR3 is 18 amino acids. Germline V gene data show CDR1 as MNHEY and CDR2 as SVGAGI. Written as DNA, the CDR3 is TGTGCCAGCAGTTACTCCCCGGATGGTCTAGCGGGAACCTACGAGCAGTACTTC. Residues: CASSYSPDGLAGTYEQYF.

This clonotype was recorded a few times. The rearrangement joins TRBV18 to TRBJ2-7; TRBD1 might be the D (6 bases). The germline V gene has CDR1 KGHSH and CDR2 LQKENI. This CDR3 is 13 amino acids long. The V gene lost 6 bases and the J gene lost 2 bases, with 11 bases spanning the gap. CDR3 coding DNA: TGTGCCAGCTCCGATGGGGACACCTACGAGCAGTACTTC. Amino acid sequence: CASSDGDTYEQYF.

The chain combines TRBV7-9 with TRBJ1-5; the D gene is possibly TRBD1 (6 bases). This CDR3 has 15 amino acids. Trimming pared 1 base from V and 2 bases from J, leaving 9 bases between. Germline assignment: CDR1 SEHNR and CDR2 FQNEAQ (reference sequence). CDR3 sequence: CASSLGEGGNQPQHF. The CDR3 DNA follows: TGTGCCAGCAGCTTAGGGGAGGGGGGCAATCAGCCCCAGCATTTT.